Below, one T cell receptor beta chain is given with its context. Its specificity is not known. These data belong to a study of shared clonotypes between healthy human individuals. The overall study: Plates per donor: three CD4 naive, three CD4 memory, two CD8 naive, one CD8 memory.

Germline CDR1 is MDHEN and CDR2 is SYDVKM. The CDR3 covers 16 residues. Trimming took off 3 bases at V and 0 bases at J, with 12 bases between the two ends. Overall study findings and caveats: Non-shared clonotypes displayed generation probabilities falling below those of clonotypes present in all four donors.

The donors were adults (healthy and HIV-negative) with no recent acute infections or vaccinations. The investigators split CD4+ cells into a CD45RA+ naive subset and a CD45RA-negative memory subset. Clones were sequenced by immunoSEQ multiplex PCR, and TCRdb holds only the in-frame ones, with some missing. The repertoire holds about 2 million clones, with 85% to 95% as singletons. The source material was naive CD4+ T cells sorted from blood. Subset defined: CD45RA+ positively selected. The sequence was collected from a man younger than 30 in good health. V is TRBV28 and J is TRBJ1-5; D is undetermined. This chain's CDR3 is CASSFGGIYSNQPQHF. DNA of the CDR3: TGTGCCAGCAGTTTTGGCGGGATCTATAGCAATCAGCCCCAGCATTTT.